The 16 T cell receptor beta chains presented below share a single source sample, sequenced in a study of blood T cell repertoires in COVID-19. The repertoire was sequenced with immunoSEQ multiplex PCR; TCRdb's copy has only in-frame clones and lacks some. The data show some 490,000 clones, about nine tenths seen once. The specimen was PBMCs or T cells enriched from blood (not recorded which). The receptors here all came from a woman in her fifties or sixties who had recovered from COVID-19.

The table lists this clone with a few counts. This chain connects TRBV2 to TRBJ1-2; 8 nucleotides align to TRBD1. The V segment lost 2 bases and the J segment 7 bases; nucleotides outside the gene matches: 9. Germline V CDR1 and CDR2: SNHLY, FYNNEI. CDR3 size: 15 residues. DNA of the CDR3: TGTGCCAGCAGTGAAAGAGACAGGGGACGTCGTGGCTACACCTTC. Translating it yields CASSERDRGRRGYTF.

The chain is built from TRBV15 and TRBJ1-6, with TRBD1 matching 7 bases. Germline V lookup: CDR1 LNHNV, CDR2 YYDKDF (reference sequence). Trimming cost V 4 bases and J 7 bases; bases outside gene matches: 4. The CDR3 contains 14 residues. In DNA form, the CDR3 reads TGTGCCACCAGCATTGGGACAGTAAATTCACCCCTCCACTTT. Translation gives CATSIGTVNSPLHF.

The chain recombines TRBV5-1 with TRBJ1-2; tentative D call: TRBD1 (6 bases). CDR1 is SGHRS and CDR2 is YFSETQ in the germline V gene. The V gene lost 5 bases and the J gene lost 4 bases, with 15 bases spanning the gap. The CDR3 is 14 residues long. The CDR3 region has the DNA TGCGCCAGCAGGAAACCCGGACAGACCTATGGCTACACCTTC. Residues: CASRKPGQTYGYTF.

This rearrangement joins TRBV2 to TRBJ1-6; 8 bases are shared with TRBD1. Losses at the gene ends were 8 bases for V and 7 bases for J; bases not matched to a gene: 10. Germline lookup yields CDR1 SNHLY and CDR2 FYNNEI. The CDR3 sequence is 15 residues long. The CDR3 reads CASGLETGANSPLHF. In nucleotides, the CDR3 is TGTGCCAGCGGGCTCGAGACAGGGGCAAATTCACCCCTCCACTTT.

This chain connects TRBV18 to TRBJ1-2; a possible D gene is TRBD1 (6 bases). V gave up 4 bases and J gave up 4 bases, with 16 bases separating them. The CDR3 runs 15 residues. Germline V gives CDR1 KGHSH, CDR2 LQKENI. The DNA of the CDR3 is TGTGCCAGCTCACTTCGACAGGATAATGGCTATGGCTACACCTTC. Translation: CASSLRQDNGYGYTF.

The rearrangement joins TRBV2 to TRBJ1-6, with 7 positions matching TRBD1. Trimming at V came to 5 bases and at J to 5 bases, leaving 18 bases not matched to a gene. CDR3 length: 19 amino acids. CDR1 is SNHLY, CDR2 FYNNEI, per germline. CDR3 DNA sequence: TGTGCCAGCAGTTCTCTAACGTCACCGGGACAGAGAAATAATTCACCCCTCCACTTT. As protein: CASSSLTSPGQRNNSPLHF.

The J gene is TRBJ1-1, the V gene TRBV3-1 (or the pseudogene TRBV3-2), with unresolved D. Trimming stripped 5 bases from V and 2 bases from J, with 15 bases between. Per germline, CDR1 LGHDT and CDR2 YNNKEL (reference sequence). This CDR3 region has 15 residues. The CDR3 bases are TGTGCCAGCAGCTACTGGGGAGAGGCTAACACTGAAGCTTTCTTT. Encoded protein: CASSYWGEANTEAFF.

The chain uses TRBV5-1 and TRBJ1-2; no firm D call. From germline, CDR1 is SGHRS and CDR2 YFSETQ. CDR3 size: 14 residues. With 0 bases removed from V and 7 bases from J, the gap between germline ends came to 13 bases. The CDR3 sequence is CASSLGEGPTGYTF. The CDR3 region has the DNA TGCGCCAGCAGCTTGGGGGAGGGCCCAACTGGCTACACCTTC. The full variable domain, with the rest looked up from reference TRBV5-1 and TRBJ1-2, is KAGVTQTPRYLIKTRGQQVTLSCSPISGHRSVSWYQQTPGQGLQFLFEYFSETQRNKGNFPGRFSGRQFSNSRSEMNVSTLELGDSALYLCASSLGEGPTGYTFGSGTRLTVV.

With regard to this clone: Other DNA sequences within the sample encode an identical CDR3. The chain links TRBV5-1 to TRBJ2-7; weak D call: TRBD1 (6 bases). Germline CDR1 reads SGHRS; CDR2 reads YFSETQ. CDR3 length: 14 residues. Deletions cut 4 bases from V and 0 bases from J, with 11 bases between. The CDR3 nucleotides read TGCGCCAGCAGCCCTCGACAGGTCTCCTACGAGCAGTACTTC. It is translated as CASSPRQVSYEQYF.

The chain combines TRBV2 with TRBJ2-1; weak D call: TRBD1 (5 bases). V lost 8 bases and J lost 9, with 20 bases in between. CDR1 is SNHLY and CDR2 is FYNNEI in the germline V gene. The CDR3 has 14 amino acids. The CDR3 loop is CASVQIWVDSEQFF. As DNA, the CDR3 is TGTGCCAGCGTGCAAATTTGGGTTGACAGTGAGCAGTTCTTC.

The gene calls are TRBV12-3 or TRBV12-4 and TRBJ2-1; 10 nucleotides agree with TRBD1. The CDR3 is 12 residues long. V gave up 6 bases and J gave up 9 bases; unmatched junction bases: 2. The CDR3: CASRTGGGEQFF. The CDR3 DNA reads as TGTGCCAGCAGGACAGGGGGCGGTGAGCAGTTCTTC.

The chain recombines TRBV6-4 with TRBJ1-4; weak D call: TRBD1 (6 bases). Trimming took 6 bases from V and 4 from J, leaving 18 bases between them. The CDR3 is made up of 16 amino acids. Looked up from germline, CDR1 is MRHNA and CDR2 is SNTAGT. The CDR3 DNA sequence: TGTGCCAGCAGCCCTGGGCAGGGGCGCTTTAATGAAAAACTGTTTTTT. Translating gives CASSPGQGRFNEKLFF.

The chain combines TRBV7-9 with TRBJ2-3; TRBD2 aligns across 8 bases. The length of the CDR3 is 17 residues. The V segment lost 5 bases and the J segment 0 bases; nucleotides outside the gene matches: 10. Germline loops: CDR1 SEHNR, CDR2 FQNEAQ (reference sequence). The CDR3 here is CASSVSRGGRSTDTQYF. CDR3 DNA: TGTGCCAGCAGCGTGTCTCGCGGGGGGCGAAGCACAGATACGCAGTATTTT.

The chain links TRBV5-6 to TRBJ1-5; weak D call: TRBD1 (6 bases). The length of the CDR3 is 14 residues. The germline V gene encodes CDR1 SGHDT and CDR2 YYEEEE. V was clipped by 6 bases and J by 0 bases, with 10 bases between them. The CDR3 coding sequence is TGTGCCAGCACCCAAGGGGGTAGCAATCAGCCCCAGCATTTT. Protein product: CASTQGGSNQPQHF.

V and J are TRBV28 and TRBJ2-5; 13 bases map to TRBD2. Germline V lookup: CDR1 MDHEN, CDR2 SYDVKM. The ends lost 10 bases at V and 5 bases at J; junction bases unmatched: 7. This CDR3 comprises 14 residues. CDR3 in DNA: TGTGCCACCACTAGCGGGGGGGCCTGGGAGACCCAGTACTTC. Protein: CATTSGGAWETQYF.

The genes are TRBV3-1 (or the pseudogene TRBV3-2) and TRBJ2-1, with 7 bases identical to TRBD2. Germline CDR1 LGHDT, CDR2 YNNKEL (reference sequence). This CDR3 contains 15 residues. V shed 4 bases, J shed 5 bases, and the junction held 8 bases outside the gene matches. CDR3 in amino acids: CASSRMGGRDNEQFF. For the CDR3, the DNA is TGTGCCAGCAGCCGAATGGGGGGGAGGGACAATGAGCAGTTCTTC.